Below are 18 T cell receptor beta chains sequenced from a single sample in a study of T cell responses to AZD1222 COVID-19 vaccine. Clones were read by immunoSEQ multiplex PCR, and TCRdb kept only the in-frame ones, dropping some. Here the sample spans about 45,000 clones, roughly 84% being singletons. The input for sequencing was peripheral blood, taken 28 days after the second AZD1222 dose. The receptors stem from an adult who received the AZD1222 COVID-19 vaccine.

The chain couples TRBV20-1 to TRBJ2-7; 12 nucleotides agree with TRBD1. CDR1 DFQATT and CDR2 SNEGSKA come from the germline V gene (reference sequence). V shed 7 bases and J 9 bases; nucleotides not matched to a gene: 4. The CDR3 length is 11 residues. CDR3 nucleotides: TGCAGTGTAGGGACAGGGGGCGTGCAGTACTTC. Amino acid sequence: CSVGTGGVQYF.

V and J are TRBV14 and TRBJ1-2, with unresolved D. CDR1 is SGHDN and CDR2 is FVKESK in the germline V gene. Trimming removed 4 bases at V and 6 bases at J, with 18 bases between. This CDR3 has 15 residues. The CDR3 DNA reads as TGTGCCAGCAGCCCCCGGCAGTCGACCAAAGATGGCTACACCTTC. It yields the protein CASSPRQSTKDGYTF.

The rearrangement links TRBV7-9 to TRBJ1-1, with 7 bases aligning to TRBD1. V gave up 4 bases and J gave up 1 base; unmatched junction bases: 3. The germline CDR1 and CDR2 sequences are SEHNR and FQNEAQ (reference sequence). This CDR3 contains 14 residues. CDR3 nucleotide sequence: TGTGCCAGCAGCTACCGACAGGGGAACACTGAAGCTTTCTTT. Amino acids: CASSYRQGNTEAFF. Combining the CDR3 with reference TRBV7-9 and TRBJ1-1 gives the whole variable domain DTGVSQNPRHKITKRGQNVTFRCDPISEHNRLYWYRQTLGQGPEFLTYFQNEAQLEKSRLLSDRFSAERPKGSFSTLEIQRTEQGDSAMYLCASSYRQGNTEAFFGQGTRLTVV.

This sequence joins TRBV29-1 and TRBJ1-1, with a tentative D call TRBD1 (5 bases). Germline assignment: CDR1 SQVTM and CDR2 ANQGSEA. CDR3 length: 13 amino acids. The V end was cut by 1 base, the J end by 5 bases, with 11 bases between. In nucleotides, the CDR3 is TGCAGCGTTGAAGCAAGGGGAGGAACTGAAGCTTTCTTT. Encoded protein: CSVEARGGTEAFF.

This sequence joins TRBV6-5 and TRBJ1-5; D unresolved. The V end was cut by 2 bases, the J end by 5 bases, with 13 bases between. This CDR3 is built from 15 residues. Germline lookup yields CDR1 MNHEY and CDR2 SVGAGI. The CDR3 sequence: CASSYGRGIDQPQHF. The CDR3 region has the DNA TGTGCCAGCAGTTACGGTAGAGGGATAGATCAGCCCCAGCATTTT.

The count of this clone is one. The rearrangement uses TRBV5-4 and TRBJ2-1; D gene uncertain. The ends were cut back, 4 bases at V and 16 bases at J, with 15 bases in the middle. The germline gives CDR1 SGHNT, CDR2 YYREEE (reference sequence). This CDR3 comprises 11 residues. As DNA, the CDR3 is TGTGCCAGCAGCCCTAGAGACGAGCTCTTCTTC. Translation gives CASSPRDELFF. Filled out from reference TRBV5-4 and TRBJ2-1, the complete variable domain reads ETGVTQSPTHLIKTRGQQVTLRCSSQSGHNTVSWYQQALGQGPQFIFQYYREEENGRGNFPPRFSGLQFPNYSSELNVNALELDDSALYLCASSPRDELFFGPGTRLTVL.

The chain combines TRBV9 with TRBJ2-3; 12 bases are shared with TRBD2. The germline CDR1 and CDR2 sequences are SGDLS and YYNGEE. J gave up 4 bases and V 3 bases, and 3 bases lay outside the gene matches. The CDR3 spans 15 residues. CDR3 DNA sequence: TGTGCCAGCAGCGCTAGCGGGGGGGCCCCAGATACGCAGTATTTT. Residues: CASSASGGAPDTQYF.

The chain employs TRBV6-1 and TRBJ1-5; D is perhaps TRBD1 (5 bases). Germline V gene data show CDR1 as MNHNS and CDR2 as SASEGT. The CDR3 runs to 17 residues. Trimming cost V 0 bases and J 6 bases, with 18 bases left between them. The CDR3 region has the DNA TGTGCCAGCAGTGAAGCGGGGCTTAGAGGGCCGGGTCAGCCCCAGCATTTT. Protein: CASSEAGLRGPGQPQHF.

The V gene is TRBV4-2, the J gene TRBJ1-5, with 7 bases aligning to TRBD1. V shed 2 bases, J shed 6 bases, and the junction held 7 bases outside the gene matches. CDR1 and CDR2 from the germline V gene are LGHNA and YNFKEQ. The CDR3 spans 15 residues. CDR3 sequence (DNA): TGTGCCAGCAGCCAACGAACAGGGGACGCTCAGCCCCAGCATTTT. Translated, it gives CASSQRTGDAQPQHF.

The gene calls are TRBV7-3 and TRBJ2-7; 12 positions match TRBD2. This CDR3 contains 14 residues. CDR1 SGHTA and CDR2 FQGTGA come from the germline V gene. V lost 5 bases to trimming and J lost 6 bases; unmatched junction nucleotides: 5. The CDR3 here is CASSASGGASEQYF. In DNA form, the CDR3 reads TGTGCCAGCAGCGCTAGCGGGGGGGCGTCCGAGCAGTACTTC.

This chain uses TRBV28 with TRBJ1-2; possibly TRBD1 for D (6 bases). The CDR3 has 15 amino acids. The V gene's germline CDR1 is MDHEN and CDR2 SYDVKM. Trimming took off 5 bases at V and 5 bases at J, with 18 bases between the two ends. CDR3 in amino acids: CASSPPGQLEYGYTF. DNA for the CDR3: TGTGCCAGCAGTCCTCCGGGACAACTGGAATATGGCTACACCTTC.

This clone was counted a single time. The chain has TRBV30 and TRBJ1-6; D remains unclear. V lost 5 bases and J 7 bases, leaving 9 bases between the germline ends. The length of the CDR3 is 12 residues. Germline V gene data show CDR1 as GTSNPN and CDR2 as SVGIG (reference sequence). The CDR3 DNA reads as TGTGCCTGGGGGTCTGACAATTCACCCCTCCACTTT. Translation gives CAWGSDNSPLHF. Based on the CDR3 plus reference TRBV30 and TRBJ1-6, the full variable domain is SQTIHQWPATLVQPVGSPLSLECTVEGTSNPNLYWYRQAAGRGLQLLFYSVGIGQISSEVPQNLSASRPQDRQFILSSKKLLLSDSGFYLCAWGSDNSPLHFGNGTRLTVT.

V gene TRBV5-4 combines with J gene TRBJ1-1; 9 bases are a match to TRBD1. This CDR3 contains 17 residues. The V and J ends lost 0 bases and 1 base, in that order; junction bases with no gene match: 7. Germline values: CDR1 SGHNT, CDR2 YYREEE (reference sequence). The CDR3: CASSLVGRGQGNTEAFF. In nucleotides, the CDR3 is TGTGCCAGCAGCTTGGTGGGGAGGGGACAGGGGAACACTGAAGCTTTCTTT.

This chain joins TRBV12-3 or TRBV12-4 and TRBJ1-1; D is ambiguous. V gave up 6 bases and J gave up 0 bases, with 8 bases separating them. The CDR3 runs 13 residues. The CDR3 region has the DNA TGTGCCAGCAGCCACTACATGAACACTGAAGCTTTCTTT. As protein: CASSHYMNTEAFF.

In nucleotides, the CDR3 is TGTGCCTGGAGCGGCCTGCCCCACAGGGGCTATGGCTACACCTTC. Amino acid sequence: CAWSGLPHRGYGYTF. The chain recombines TRBV30 with TRBJ1-2, with 7 bases fitting TRBD1. CDR1 GTSNPN and CDR2 SVGIG come from the germline V gene (reference sequence). The CDR3 spans 15 residues. Germline trimming cut 3 bases from V and 4 bases from J; bases unmatched to any gene: 11.

The V and J genes are TRBV30 and TRBJ1-1, with TRBD1 as a possible D gene (5 bases). The CDR3 length is 13 residues. V lost 1 base and J lost 1, with 7 bases in between. Germline values: CDR1 GTSNPN, CDR2 SVGIG (reference sequence). The CDR3 is CAWSAGGNTEAFF. The CDR3 DNA sequence: TGTGCCTGGAGTGCCGGGGGGAACACTGAAGCTTTCTTT. The entire variable domain, with the rest obtained from reference TRBV30 and TRBJ1-1, is as follows: SQTIHQWPATLVQPVGSPLSLECTVEGTSNPNLYWYRQAAGRGLQLLFYSVGIGQISSEVPQNLSASRPQDRQFILSSKKLLLSDSGFYLCAWSAGGNTEAFFGQGTRLTVV.

This clone is a singleton in its sample. The chain uses TRBV27 and TRBJ1-5; maybe TRBD1 (6 bases). Between the trimmed V and J ends, which lost 3 bases and 5 bases, there was a span of 20 bases. This CDR3 is 17 amino acids long. CDR1 is MNHEY, CDR2 SMNVEV, per germline (reference sequence). CDR3 protein: CASSLQAQGWMDQPQHF. Here the CDR3 DNA reads TGTGCCAGCAGTTTGCAGGCACAGGGATGGATGGATCAGCCCCAGCATTTT.

This clone showed up just once. The V and J genes are TRBV30 and TRBJ1-1; D is ambiguous. The CDR3 runs 14 residues. Germline V lookup: CDR1 GTSNPN, CDR2 SVGIG (reference sequence). The V end lost 5 bases, the J end lost 3 bases, and 16 bases lay between the germline ends. CDR3 loop: CAWGVLNGDTEAFF. In DNA, the CDR3 is TGTGCCTGGGGGGTCCTTAATGGCGACACTGAAGCTTTCTTT.